These 15 T cell receptor beta chains were sequenced from one sample in a study of T cells in women clearing cervical HPV infection. Profiling relied on immunoSEQ multiplex PCR, and the TCRdb table lists in-frame clones only, not all of them. This listing includes tens of thousands of clones. Sequenced material: blood buffy coat. These receptor sequences come from a woman aged 18 to 75 with a cervical HPV16 infection that either progressed to CIN3+ or cleared (not recorded which).

As for this clone: Sequencing ends 3 residues short of the CDR3 end; the germline J gene provides the rest. The chain employs TRBV27 and TRBJ2-4, with D possibly TRBD1 on 5 matching bases. This CDR3 spans 13 amino acids. The germline gives CDR1 MNHEY, CDR2 SMNVEV (reference sequence). Trimming removed 7 bases at V and 7 bases at J, with 14 bases between. The CDR3 reads CASKTAGWNIQYF. Partial CDR3 DNA: TGTGCCAGCAAAACGGCAGGGTGGAACATT.

A remark on this clone: The read falls 3 residues short of the CDR3 end, and the missing part is taken from the germline J gene. The chain uses TRBV2 and TRBJ2-3, with D perhaps TRBD2 (5 bases). Trimming removed 7 bases from V and 1 base from J, with 9 bases in between. From germline, CDR1 is SNHLY and CDR2 FYNNEI. This CDR3 contains 13 residues. The covered CDR3 bases are TGTGCCAGCAACTCCGGGGGCACAGATACG. It encodes CASNSGGTDT. The complete CDR3 protein is CASNSGGTDTQYF.

The CDR3 sequence: CASSTRDRGTDTQYF. The covered CDR3 bases are TGTGCCAGCAGTACCCGGGACAGGGGCACAGATACG. This chain links TRBV12-3 or TRBV12-4 with TRBJ2-3, with TRBD1 identical over 9 bases. The read gets to within 3 residues of the CDR3 end, and the germline J gene fills in the rest. CDR3 length equals 15 residues. Unmatched junction bases numbered 4, after V lost 5 bases and J lost 1 base.

Regarding this clone: The CDR3 extends 3 residues past the end of the read, so its final part is completed from the germline J gene. The chain employs TRBV6-4 and TRBJ1-2; TRBD1 is a possible D gene (5 bases). CDR1 MRHNA and CDR2 SNTAGT come from the germline V gene. This CDR3 is 13 amino acids long. The CDR3 sequence is CASSGRQGDGYTF. CDR3 bases read: TGTGCCAGCAGTGGAAGGCAGGGCGACGGC.

Concerning this clone: Read data end 3 residues before the CDR3 end; the end is taken from the germline J gene. The chain links TRBV30 to TRBJ1-2; 9 bases match TRBD1. The germline V gene has CDR1 GTSNPN and CDR2 SVGIG (reference sequence). The length of the CDR3 is 21 residues. The CDR3 reads CAWTDRGFPGLAAHGEDTYTF. The sequenced part of the CDR3 DNA is TGTGCCTGGACTGACAGGGGGTTTCCGGGACTAGCGGCCCATGGGGAAGATACC.

Comment on this clone: The observed sequence ends 3 residues before the CDR3 terminus, with the missing tail filled in from the germline J gene. The chain uses TRBV18 and TRBJ1-1; D perhaps matches TRBD1 (6 bases). In germline, CDR1 is KGHSH, CDR2 LQKENI. The CDR3 sequence is 17 residues long. This chain's CDR3 is CASSLGHDRNQPYEAFF. The CDR3 bases that were read are TGTGCCAGCTCATTGGGTCACGACAGGAATCAACCCTACGAG.

Worth noting for this clone: The read stops 3 residues short of the end of the CDR3; the missing end is completed from the germline J gene. The V call is TRBV7-2, the J call TRBJ1-1; D uncertain. The CDR3 spans 15 residues. CDR1 is SGHTA, CDR2 FQGNSA, per germline. The sequenced part of the CDR3 DNA is TGTGCCAGCAGCCCAGAATCGGGTAGCTCCTACGAG. Amino acid sequence: CASSPESGSSYE. The whole CDR3 sequence is CASSPESGSSYEAFF.

Details on this clone: The CDR3 end falls 3 residues outside the read, so it is completed with the germline J gene. The chain combines TRBV7-2 with TRBJ2-3; possible D gene TRBD1, 5 bases. Germline CDR1 is SGHTA and CDR2 is FQGNSA. The CDR3 loop spans 15 amino acids. CDR3 DNA (partial): TGTGCCAGCAGCTTAAATTCGCCCGGACAAGAGACG. Its translation: CASSLNSPGQET. The complete CDR3 sequence is CASSLNSPGQETQYF.

On this clone: With the read ending 3 residues before the CDR3 end, the germline J gene is used to fill in that end. The chain recombines TRBV10-3 with TRBJ1-2, with a weak D call TRBD1 (5 bases). V gave up 3 bases and J gave up 7 bases, with 9 bases separating them. The CDR3 loop spans 12 amino acids. Germline CDR1 reads ENHRY; CDR2 reads SYGVKD. CDR3 DNA (partial): TGTGCCATCAGTGAAATGGGGGGTGGC. Translated: CAISEMGGG. The CDR3 in full is CAISEMGGGYTF.

With respect to this clone: From the germline J gene comes the end of the CDR3, since the read stops 3 residues before it. The J gene is TRBJ2-2, the V gene TRBV5-1; 7 bases map to TRBD2. V lost 2 bases to trimming and J lost 2 bases; unmatched junction nucleotides: 3. CDR1 is SGHRS, CDR2 YFSETQ, per germline. The CDR3 is 15 residues long. CDR3 sequence: CASSLSGANTGELFF. The part of the CDR3 DNA that was read is TGCGCCAGCAGCTTAAGCGGGGCCAACACCGGGGAG.

Concerning this clone itself: A read error may produce the germline difference seen at one junction end. The covered CDR3 bases are TGTGCCAGTAGTGATCCCCGACTAGCGTTCTATGAC. This sequence encodes CASSDPRLAFYD. The full CDR3 sequence reads CASSDPRLAFYDYTF. This chain connects TRBV19 to TRBJ1-2; D is ambiguous. The sequenced fragment ends 3 residues before the CDR3 boundary, so the rest is inferred from the germline J gene. The CDR3 contains 15 residues. The V gene's germline CDR1 is LNHDA and CDR2 SQIVND (reference sequence).

Note on this clone: From the germline J gene comes the end of the CDR3, since the read stops 3 residues before it. This chain uses TRBV20-1 with TRBJ2-5, with D perhaps matching TRBD2 (5 bases). The V end lost 3 bases, the J end lost 4 bases, and 12 bases lay between the germline ends. Germline loops: CDR1 DFQATT, CDR2 SNEGSKA (reference sequence). There are 13 residues in the CDR3. The CDR3 protein is CSASRAGGETQYF. The DNA read from the CDR3 is TGCAGTGCTAGTCGGGCGGGCGGAGAGACC.

As regards this clone: With the read ending 3 residues before the CDR3 end, the germline J gene is used to fill in that end. The chain joins TRBV10-3 to TRBJ1-1, with D unresolved. This CDR3 comprises 16 residues. Germline V lookup: CDR1 ENHRY, CDR2 SYGVKD. The V end lost 2 bases, the J end lost 6 bases, and 19 bases lay between the germline ends. CDR3 DNA (partial): TGTGCCATCAGTGAGATTAATGGGCCAGGTAGAGCTGAA. It codes for CAISEINGPGRAE. The entire CDR3 sequence reads CAISEINGPGRAEAFF.

Comments on this clone: The observed sequence ends 3 residues before the CDR3 terminus, with the missing tail filled in from the germline J gene. The chain is built from TRBV7-4 and TRBJ1-3, with D perhaps matching TRBD1 (6 bases). This CDR3 is built from 16 residues. Germline-derived CDR1 and CDR2 are SGHVT and SQSDAQ. V was shortened by 1 base and J by 4 bases, with 14 bases between the two germline ends. CDR3 bases read: TGTGCCAGCAGCTTAGAGGGCGGGGGCAGAGGAAACACC. This gives the protein CASSLEGGGRGNT. The whole CDR3 sequence reads CASSLEGGGRGNTIYF.

As regards this clone: The read finishes 3 residues shy of the CDR3 end, and the germline J gene is used to complete it. The rearrangement joins TRBV28 to TRBJ2-1, with D hard to call. This CDR3 spans 15 amino acids. V gave up 1 base and J gave up 0 bases, with 7 bases separating them. Per the germline V gene, CDR1 is MDHEN and CDR2 is SYDVKM. The CDR3 loop reads CASSLLVGSYNEQFF. The sequenced CDR3 bases are TGTGCCAGCAGTTTATTAGTTGGCTCCTACAATGAG.